Given below is one TCR beta chain in context. No antigen is known for it. This record comes from a study of T cells in localized non-small cell lung cancer. General observations from the study: For the top 100 tumor clones, a median roughly 55 also appeared in adjacent lung. Because only a single region of the tumor was sequenced, heterogeneity remains possible. Longer overall survival was associated with a higher density of T cells in the blood.

Produced via immunoSEQ multiplex PCR; TCRdb's table is partial and in-frame only. The table has more than 25,000 clones, roughly four fifths seen once. The CDR3 runs to 13 residues. The V and J ends lost 3 bases and 9 bases respectively, with 12 bases between them. CDR1 MRHNA and CDR2 SNTAGT come from the germline V gene. This material consisted of peripheral blood, taken before any cancer treatment. The genes are TRBV6-4 and TRBJ1-3; D is undetermined. The receptor's source is a woman aged 35 to 70 with stage I lung adenocarcinoma. The CDR3 region has the DNA TGTGCCAGCAGTGAGGCAACCGGGAGCACCATATATTTT. This gives the protein CASSEATGSTIYF.